This record concerns one TCR beta chain sequence. Its antigen remains unidentified. The data were obtained in a study of T cells expressing NK-cell markers. Whole-study findings and limits: Dominant NKG2C+ clonotypes accounted for roughly 1.0-7.0% of CD8+ T cells in six donors.

The CDR3 length is 15 residues. TCRdb re-called the 5' RACE reads; every CDR3 protein appears as one record, without DNA. This table holds under 600,000 distinct CDR3 sequences. J is TRBJ2-7 and V is TRBV12-3 or TRBV12-4; as DNA is missing, the TRBD2 call by TCRdb cannot be tested. The sample taken for sequencing was blood T cells: a sorted CD56 or NKG2C T cell subset, CD4+ or CD8+ T cells, or bulk PBMC T cells (not recorded which). This sequence originates from a woman in her forties or fifties in good health. The CDR3 protein is CASSHSGRGHYEQYF.